Below, one TCR beta chain is given with its context. Compared with germline, one end of the junction differs, possibly owing to a read error. The data were obtained in a study of glioma-infiltrating T cells after dendritic cell vaccination. The CDR3 consists of 15 residues. The germline CDR1 and CDR2 sequences are SSHAT and FNYEAQ (reference sequence). The repertoire was sequenced with immunoSEQ multiplex PCR; TCRdb's copy has only in-frame clones and lacks some. The sample consists of tens of thousands of clones, around 90% of them appearing once. The J gene is TRBJ2-1, the V gene TRBV7-7, with TRBD2 matching 8 bases. Source: blood, taken before dendritic cell vaccination. The clonotype comes from a human donor with glioblastoma. Here the CDR3 reads CASSVVAGRDNEQFF. Written as DNA, the CDR3 is TGTGCTAGCAGCGTAGTAGCGGGGAGGGACAATGAGCAGTTCTTC.